The present T cell receptor beta chain was sequenced within a study of blood T cell repertoires in COVID-19. Whole-study context: Acute and convalescent COVID-19 specimens originated in the United States, Italy and Spain. Sources were T cells, B-cell-depleted T cells, or PBMCs; the material itself was cDNA or gDNA.

Trimming pared 4 bases from V and 2 bases from J, leaving 12 bases between. CDR1 MNHEY and CDR2 SVGEGT come from the germline V gene. The CDR3 spans 16 residues. In the original processing: The assay estimated nucleated cells by amplifying reference gene primers. TCRdb's copy holds only in-frame clones and misses some; the assay was immunoSEQ multiplex PCR. Clone size and V and J calls were adopted from that table, with D and trimming inferred from the DNA. The profile shows about 22,000 clones, about 90% of them singletons. This clonotype was obtained from a woman aged 70-85 years with active COVID-19. The sample was peripheral blood. This rearrangement joins TRBV6-2 or TRBV6-3 to TRBJ2-6; D not certain. In DNA, the CDR3 is TGTGCCAGCAGTTGGGCCTCTACAACTGGGGCCAACGTCCTGACTTTC. Translated: CASSWASTTGANVLTF.